The 4 T cell receptor beta chains below come from one sample, sequenced in a study of shared clonotypes between healthy human individuals. Assay used: immunoSEQ multiplex PCR; TCRdb lists only in-frame clones, some missing. Altogether 950,000 to 1,100,000 clones are present, about 75% being singletons, with the ten largest covering 1.5%. The source material was memory CD4+ T cells sorted from blood. Noted subset: CD45RA-negative fraction. These receptors were obtained from a man between 18 and 29 years old in good health.

The CDR3, as DNA: TGTGCCAGCAGCTCAAACCAGGGGAACAATGAGCAGTTCTTC. As protein: CASSSNQGNNEQFF. The chain links TRBV11-3 to TRBJ2-1, with D tentatively TRBD1 (6 bases). With 4 bases removed from V and 5 bases from J, the gap between germline ends came to 12 bases. This CDR3 is 14 amino acids long. The V gene's germline CDR1 is SGHNT and CDR2 YENEEA.

This chain links TRBV30 with TRBJ2-5; D is ambiguous. The J call may be wrong; the DNA end is better matched by TRBJ2-7. CDR3 length: 11 residues. Per the germline V gene, CDR1 is GTSNPN and CDR2 is SVGIG (reference sequence). CDR3 in amino acids: CAWGSDYEQYF. The CDR3 nucleotides read TGTGCCTGGGGTTCAGACTACGAGCAGTACTTC.

The table lists this clone with a few counts. This chain joins TRBV7-3 and TRBJ2-3; 11 nucleotides line up with TRBD2. This CDR3 comprises 15 residues. Germline assignment: CDR1 SGHTA and CDR2 FQGTGA. V trimming: 6 bases; J trimming: 0 bases; junction bases outside the gene matches: 2. Written as DNA, the CDR3 is TGTGCCAGCAGTCGACTAGCGGGAAGCACAGATACGCAGTATTTT. It translates to CASSRLAGSTDTQYF.

The V and J genes are TRBV2 and TRBJ2-7; 9 bases are shared with TRBD1. This CDR3 region has 16 residues. After removal of 6 bases from V and 1 base from J, the junction contained 10 bases not matched to a gene. Looked up from germline, CDR1 is SNHLY and CDR2 is FYNNEI. CDR3 DNA: TGTGCCAGCAGCCGGGGGACAGGGAGGGGTTCCTACGAGCAGTACTTC. Translation: CASSRGTGRGSYEQYF.